The 18 T cell receptor beta chains listed next were all sequenced from one sample in a study of blood T cell repertoires in COVID-19. Produced via immunoSEQ multiplex PCR; TCRdb's table is partial and in-frame only. Here the sample spans over 250,000 clones, about nine tenths being singletons. The sequenced material came from peripheral blood. The receptors come from a man in his forties who had recovered from COVID-19.

V gene TRBV4-1 combines with J gene TRBJ2-7; D is unclear. V lost 5 bases to trimming and J lost 0 bases, with 17 bases between them. There are 16 residues in the CDR3. CDR1 and CDR2 (germline): MGHRA, YSYEKL. CDR3 amino acids: CASSSPEKKSSYEQYF. In DNA, the CDR3 is TGCGCCAGCAGCAGCCCCGAAAAAAAGTCCTCCTACGAGCAGTACTTC.

Regarding this clone: This may be a read error: a much more frequent sequence differs by one nucleotide. V is TRBV11-2 and J is TRBJ2-7; no reliable D call. The ends were cut back, 4 bases at V and 2 bases at J, with 3 bases in the middle. There are 11 residues in the CDR3. The germline CDR1 and CDR2 sequences are SGHAT and FQNNGV. Written as DNA, the CDR3 is TGTGCCAGCAGCTCGGCCTACGAGCAGTACTTC. The encoded protein is CASSSAYEQYF.

This clone was counted between two and nine times. The chain is built from TRBV7-8 and TRBJ1-2; a weak D match, TRBD1 (5 bases). Germline CDR1 reads SGHVS; CDR2 reads FQNEAQ. The V gene lost 5 bases and the J gene lost 8 bases, with 12 bases spanning the gap. The CDR3 covers 12 residues. DNA for the CDR3: TGTGCCAGCAGCCCGGACAAGGAAGGCTACACCTTC. It codes for CASSPDKEGYTF.

This clone was counted only a few times. The chain carries TRBV7-9 and TRBJ1-2; D gene uncertain. The germline V gene has CDR1 SEHNR and CDR2 FQNEAQ (reference sequence). V lost 5 bases, J lost 2 bases, and 9 bases lay in between. The CDR3 is 13 amino acids. This chain's CDR3 is CASSPTANYGYTF. The CDR3 DNA sequence: TGTGCCAGCAGCCCGACTGCGAACTATGGCTACACCTTC.

The rearrangement uses TRBV4-3 and TRBJ2-7; TRBD2 aligns across 14 bases. Germline CDR1 LGHNA, CDR2 YSLEER. The CDR3 runs to 17 residues. Germline trimming cut 0 bases from V and 7 bases from J; bases unmatched to any gene: 8. The CDR3 spells CASSQELTSGGAWEQYF. The CDR3 bases are TGCGCCAGCAGCCAAGAACTGACTAGCGGGGGGGCTTGGGAGCAGTACTTC.

This chain links TRBV4-3 with TRBJ2-7; D unclear. The V end lost 0 bases, the J end lost 3 bases, and 12 bases lay between the germline ends. Germline CDR1 and CDR2: LGHNA and YSLEER. The CDR3 totals 15 residues. This CDR3 is CASSQERVRIYEQYF. The CDR3 region has the DNA TGCGCCAGCAGCCAAGAGAGAGTTCGAATCTACGAGCAGTACTTC.

The chain couples TRBV3-1 (or the pseudogene TRBV3-2) to TRBJ2-5, with 8 bases matching TRBD2. Germline CDR1 is LGHDT and CDR2 is YNNKEL (reference sequence). V was pared by 5 bases and J by 5 bases, with 13 bases of the junction left unmatched. The CDR3 loop spans 16 amino acids. The CDR3 nucleotides read TGTGCCAGCAGCATATCCAGCGGGAGTGTCCTGGAGACCCAGTACTTC. This encodes CASSISSGSVLETQYF.

This clone was counted once. V usage is TRBV4-3 and J usage is TRBJ2-1, with 12 bases aligning to TRBD2. The V segment lost 4 bases and the J segment 8 bases; nucleotides outside the gene matches: 9. CDR1 LGHNA and CDR2 YSLEER come from the germline V gene. This CDR3 spans 16 amino acids. This chain's CDR3 is CASSPLAGGTRDEQFF. CDR3 coding DNA: TGCGCCAGCAGCCCACTAGCGGGAGGAACGAGGGATGAGCAGTTCTTC.

The chain carries TRBV10-1 and TRBJ2-3; 15 bases are a match to TRBD2. The J segment lost 5 bases and the V segment lost 6 bases, leaving 3 bases of the junction unmatched. This CDR3 spans 15 amino acids. Per the germline V gene, CDR1 is WNHNN and CDR2 is SYGVQD (reference sequence). CDR3 in amino acids: CASRGTSGGIDTQYF. CDR3 DNA sequence: TGCGCCAGCAGAGGGACTAGCGGGGGGATAGATACGCAGTATTTT.

This clone has at least ten counts. The V and J genes are TRBV9 and TRBJ1-3, with 7 nucleotides matching TRBD1. This CDR3 contains 17 residues. V was pared by 0 bases and J by 3 bases, with 9 bases of the junction left unmatched. Germline values: CDR1 SGDLS, CDR2 YYNGEE. The CDR3 loop is CASSVAAAAGGGNTIYF. As DNA, the CDR3 is TGTGCCAGCAGCGTAGCAGCTGCGGCAGGGGGTGGAAACACCATATATTTT.

The CDR3 sequence: CASSIPGGIQYF. CDR3 coding DNA: TGTGCCAGTAGTATCCCAGGGGGAATTCAGTACTTC. The rearrangement joins TRBV19 to TRBJ2-4, with 7 positions matching TRBD1. Germline V gives CDR1 LNHDA, CDR2 SQIVND (reference sequence). The junction had 3 bases not matched to a gene; V was cut back by 3 bases and J by 10 bases. The CDR3 spans 12 residues. Full variable domain (outside the CDR3, taken from reference TRBV19 and TRBJ2-4): DGGITQSPKYLFRKEGQNVTLSCEQNLNHDAMYWYRQDPGQGLRLIYYSQIVNDFQKGDIAEGYSVSREKKESFPLTVTSAQKNPTAFYLCASSIPGGIQYFGAGTRLSVL.

This clone was counted only a few times. V usage is TRBV25-1 and J usage is TRBJ2-2, with 9 bases lining up with TRBD1. After removal of 6 bases from V and 7 bases from J, the junction contained 9 bases not matched to a gene. The CDR3 length is 15 residues. The germline V gene encodes CDR1 MGHDK and CDR2 SYGVNS. The DNA for the CDR3 is TGTGCCAGCAGCCCCCCGGGACAGGGCATCGGGGAGCTGTTTTTT. Translation gives CASSPPGQGIGELFF.

The rearrangement links TRBV5-1 to TRBJ2-7; 7 bases align to TRBD2. V gave up 3 bases and J gave up 3 bases; unmatched junction bases: 6. The CDR3 has 14 amino acids. Per the germline V gene, CDR1 is SGHRS and CDR2 is YFSETQ. The CDR3 DNA follows: TGCGCCAGCAGCTGGGGGGGAAAAATCTACGAGCAGTACTTC. It translates to CASSWGGKIYEQYF.

The chain has TRBV7-8 and TRBJ2-7; 9 nucleotides line up with TRBD2. The V and J ends lost 1 base and 6 bases, in that order; junction bases with no gene match: 7. The CDR3 is 15 residues long. The V gene's germline CDR1 is SGHVS and CDR2 FQNEAQ. In nucleotides, the CDR3 is TGTGCCAGCAGCTTAGGGGCTAGCGGGAAGGCCGAGCAGTACTTC. Amino acids: CASSLGASGKAEQYF.

The V gene is TRBV12-3 or TRBV12-4, the J gene TRBJ1-2, with D perhaps matching TRBD1 (6 bases). CDR3 length: 13 residues. V was pared by 3 bases and J by 7 bases, with 12 bases between. The CDR3 nucleotides read TGTGCCAGCAGTTTGGGGGCAAAGGGTGGCTACACCTTC. As protein: CASSLGAKGGYTF.

The chain couples TRBV6-5 to TRBJ1-5, with a weak D call TRBD1 (5 bases). The germline V and J ends were trimmed by 5 bases and 3 bases, with 11 bases remaining between them. The CDR3 length is 14 residues. The V gene's germline CDR1 is MNHEY and CDR2 SVGAGI. The CDR3: CASSKDKYNQPQHF. Written as DNA, the CDR3 is TGTGCCAGCAGTAAGGACAAGTACAATCAGCCCCAGCATTTT.

This sequence joins TRBV10-3 and TRBJ1-5; weak D call: TRBD1 (6 bases). The germline V and J ends were trimmed by 1 base and 7 bases, with 11 bases remaining between them. The CDR3 is 14 residues long. The V gene's germline CDR1 is ENHRY and CDR2 SYGVKD. Here the CDR3 reads CAISEWGPGQPQHF. CDR3 in DNA: TGTGCCATCAGTGAGTGGGGGCCGGGGCAGCCCCAGCATTTT.

For the CDR3, the DNA is TGTGCCAGCAGCTTAGCGGGGAGCGGACCACCTCAGGAGTTCTTC. Amino acid sequence: CASSLAGSGPPQEFF. This chain uses TRBV7-2 with TRBJ2-1; tentative D call: TRBD2 (5 bases). The V gene's germline CDR1 is SGHTA and CDR2 FQGNSA. The V and J ends lost 0 bases and 14 bases respectively, with 20 bases between them. The CDR3 consists of 15 residues. Looking up the rest from reference TRBV7-2 and TRBJ2-1 gives the full variable domain: GAGVSQSPSNKVTEKGKDVELRCDPISGHTALYWYRQSLGQGLEFLIYFQGNSAPDKSGLPSDRFSAERTGGSVSTLTIQRTQQEDSAVYLCASSLAGSGPPQEFFGPGTRLTVL.